The sample holds one count of the clone carrying this T cell receptor beta chain. Antigen specificity is unknown. At one end, the junction sequence differs from germline, possibly due to a read error. TCRdb re-called the reads through MiXCR, storing one row per CDR3 protein. Here the sample spans some 700,000 distinct CDR3 sequences, about a third being singletons. CDR3 length: 15 residues. The data were obtained in a study of T cell repertoires in cytomegalovirus infection. In the study overall: It was the public TCR beta signatures that indicated both CMV infection and matching HLA type. Whole-study results and caveats: CMV-specific TCR beta clonotypes restricted by HLA-C dominated the ex vivo response. The cumulative frequency of public TCR beta families distinguished individuals who carried CMV together with the relevant HLA.

The gene calls are TRBV12-3 or TRBV12-4 and TRBJ1-3, with a weak D call TRBD1 (6 bases). The receptor's source is a human donor in good health (CMV status not recorded). Some clones in this sample may be carry-over from other donors' samples. Source material: PBMCs. This chain's CDR3 is CASTWTESSGNTLYF. The CDR3 DNA follows: TGTGCCAGCACTTGGACAGAGTCATCTGGAAACACCCTATATTTT.